The source of this T cell receptor beta chain is a study of cytomegalovirus exposure and HLA in healthy donors (dated by TCRdb to 2015 to 2018). About the full investigation: An earlier analysis of roughly 610 of the donors reported about 280 Gb of sequence data and 95 million to 130 million unique TCR beta sequences obtained from around 180 million T cells. An early release covering approximately 600 HLA-typed donors comprised about 300 gigabases of sequencing data and 85 million to 100 million unique TCR sequences. Among the roughly 390 genotyped donors, around 81% belonged to the genetic ancestry cluster associated with self-reported Caucasian donors. The study was designed to test whether signatures of past pathogen exposure could be identified by cataloging public T cell receptors. The study used immunosequencing to profile the T cell repertoires of about 670 subjects and linked those repertoires to cytomegalovirus serostatus. Besides the first cohort of around 700 subjects, a separate validation cohort made up of about 120 different subjects was used. The study combined high-throughput TCR immunosequencing, statistical association of individual TCRs with disease status, and machine learning to predict cytomegalovirus infection status. A later analysis re-analyzed previously published TCR beta repertoires from 600 to 850 donors and added high-resolution HLA genotyping to study TCR occurrence patterns. Rather than using new phenotypic data, the later analysis identified candidate immune exposures from TCR beta sequences and from how often those sequences occurred across donors. In an earlier analysis of 587 of the donors, high-throughput TCR beta sequencing was used to judge whether each TCR beta V gene segment behaved as functional or pseudogenic. Donor age, sex, ethnicity and CMV serostatus were collected together with the repertoire data. In a later genetic analysis, genome-wide SNP genotypes for about three fifths of the roughly 670 donors were used, and that subset was treated as a discovery cohort. Every repertoire in the discovery cohort had been generated on one and the same sequencing platform. HLA typing included class I and class II loci at four-digit resolution. Typing coverage differed by locus: A, B, C, DRB1 and DQB1 were typed in about 629-640 donors, DQA1 in around 500, DPA1 in roughly 590, and DPB1 in about 450. Because of strong linkage in the cohort, four to six DR-DQ haplotypes were treated as single units for association and clustering. Across some 400 genotyped donors of the cohort, an average of roughly 200,000 unique TCR beta nucleotide sequences per donor were sequenced, and roughly 18% of those sequences were non-productive. What the authors observed across the whole study: A few of the identified cytomegalovirus-associated TCR beta chains were confirmed in vitro to be specific for cytomegalovirus antigens. In a later analysis, several top co-occurrence clusters were reported to appear linked to parvovirus B19, influenza, CMV and Epstein-Barr virus. Compared with equally common non-associated chains, HLA-associated TCR beta chains in a later analysis were more clonally expanded and had lower generation probabilities. Roughly uniform sequencing depth across donors was assumed in presence/absence analyses, although this assumption may not hold. Linkage disequilibrium might explain the correlated functional status among segregating V segments, but an unknown experimental factor could not be excluded. In an earlier analysis of some 550 of the donors, most TCR beta V segments were observed in productive rearrangements about 87% or about 30% of the time, broadly matching IMGT annotations. This cohort had only TCR beta chains sequenced, and the lack of alpha or paired-chain data limited which features could be detected. A further reported finding was that TCR beta sequences accurately predicted the HLA-A and HLA-B alleles for most subjects in the first cohort. According to a later genetic analysis, donors in an Asian-associated ancestry cluster had fewer N-insertions in productive TCRs than the roughly 660-donor mean. Because the 87-base-pair reads could not distinguish some IMGT-functional V segments, including TRBV6-2 and TRBV6-3, those segments were excluded. In both the original and validation cohorts, the classifier was reported to diagnose cytomegalovirus status with high specificity and sensitivity. V-gene and J-gene trimming of TCR beta chains was associated with a missense DCLRE1C variant in a later genetic analysis, and the association was replicated in an independent cohort. Seventeen rarely observed V segments, including chromosome 9 orphons, were excluded from the earlier analysis of approximately 500 of the donors because counts were too low. Because HLA typing was unavailable for some donors at each locus, only the typed subset was used in association tests. Across donors, most TCR sequences were observed very rarely, whereas some public TCRs were present in many individuals. The study listed approximately 150 TCR beta chains as associated with cytomegalovirus. According to a later analysis, most CMV-associated TCR beta chains appeared to be HLA-restricted, and the HLA associations seemed to be driven largely by CMV exposure. According to a later analysis, TCR association rates differed among HLA loci, with DRB1 alleles showing the most associated TCRs and HLA-C alleles showing the fewest. Specific HLA alleles were associated with over 15,000 TCR beta sequences at a false discovery rate of 0.05 in a later analysis. A cluster of highly shared sequence variants was judged likely to be a technical artifact of the sequencing pipeline. The only immune exposure information available for the cohort was CMV serostatus. It was suggested by the authors that the approach could potentially be generalized to other disease states and immunological phenotypes. Strong co-occurrence of HLA alleles, especially DR and DQ, made assigning TCR associations to individual alleles difficult.

The library was prepared using the immunoSEQ multiplex PCR assay. A mixture of 60 forward primers for TCR Vbeta segments and 13 reverse primers for TCR Jbeta segments was used in the multiplex PCR. The CDR3 region of rearranged TCR beta genes was amplified from genomic DNA with a multiplex PCR assay. Amplified TCR beta libraries were sequenced as 87-base-pair reads on the Illumina HiSeq System. Concerning the study's data processing: Across the 500 to 700 repertoires, a later analysis counted around 80 million unique TCR beta chains, roughly 11 million of which were shared by at least two donors. To remove PCR and sequencing errors, raw reads were error-corrected and collapsed into unique sequences using a nearest-neighbor algorithm that merged closely related sequences. CDR3 sequences were aligned to IMGT reference sequences to assign V, D and J gene segments. Each retained sequence needed at least a six-nucleotide match to both a V gene segment and a J gene segment. Rearrangements were called productive when the CDR3 lacked stop codons and stayed in frame with V and J; all others were non-productive. CDR3 was defined according to IMGT convention as the region running from the second conserved V-encoded cysteine to the conserved J-encoded phenylalanine. The earlier analysis of 587 of the donors excluded sequences that lacked an unambiguous match to a single V gene segment. In an earlier analysis of more than 500 of the donors, a V segment was called functional when productive rearrangements were above 56.7%, and segregating when the standard deviation between donors exceeded 5%. A statistical classification framework was built to diagnose cytomegalovirus status from the catalog of TCR beta chain sequences. In a later analysis, V and J genes were assigned by comparing TCR nucleotide sequences against IMGT/GENE-DB human TR gene sequences. Using the TCRdist pipeline, a later analysis assigned CDR3 sequences along with most-parsimonious VDJ recombination scenarios. In a later analysis, each TCR beta chain was defined by its CDR3 amino acid sequence together with its V-gene family, and reads lacking a unique V-gene family were excluded. A later analysis removed over 500 highly shared, low-generation-probability nucleotide sequences to deal with suspected cross-contamination and a sequencing artifact. In a later analysis, a clonal expansion index for each public chain was calculated from normalized within-repertoire ranks of inferred template counts. A later analysis computed generation probabilities with a VDJ recombination model fitted to out-of-frame rearrangements, and checked the results against IGoR. A later analysis scored TCR-TCR, TCR-HLA and TCR-CMV co-occurrence with hypergeometric tests, applying a repertoire-size bias correction to TCR pairs. A later analysis estimated false discovery rates by permuting HLA or CMV assignments 20 times. A later analysis grouped co-occurring TCRs with DBSCAN, adding TCRdist sequence similarity when clustering within HLA-allele-positive subsets. Repertoires with fewer than 30,000 or more than 120,000 public chains were left out of co-occurrence clustering, as were a few repertoires with anomalous nucleotide sharing. TCRdb retrieved this table from immuneACCESS and kept in-frame rearrangements only. Not all clones are present; in checked studies, unresolved V genes account for under half, and no reason is known for the remainder. Clone size and the V and J calls come from that table; the DNA yielded D and trimming. Recorded for this sample are 70,000 to 100,000 clones; 65% of them occurred a single time. Together, the top ten hold 20% to 25% of the sample.

In the case of this clone: The antigen it binds to is not known. Within one base of it there is no much larger clone, and no base qualities were kept.

The cohort was made up of 666 healthy bone marrow donors. At the time of sampling, every cohort member was nominally healthy, though immune exposures that went unrecorded were likely present. The donor tested CMV seropositive and was one of the 289 seropositive cohort members. Each donor provided a peripheral blood sample, and peripheral blood mononuclear cells were used for TCR beta sequencing. The Qiagen DNeasy Blood Extraction Kit was used to extract genomic DNA from the blood cell samples. The CDR3 contains 12 residues, cysteine and phenylalanine counted. Solely the CDR3 DNA is kept, with 36 bases framed from the first base. From a lookup of the germline V gene (reference sequence), CDR1 and CDR2 are MNHNY and SVGAGI. Relative to germline, V is 7 bases shorter and J is 3 bases shorter, with 8 bases between their ends.

This clonotype originated in a woman aged 45-65 years in good health and CMV-seropositive. The sequenced sample was PBMCs. The chain employs TRBV6-6 and TRBJ2-3, and perhaps TRBD2 as D gene, on 5 matching bases. The DNA is TGTGCCAGCACGGGCGGGACAGATACGCAGTATTTT. It translates as CASTGGTDTQYF.